The 15 T cell receptor beta chains given below trace back to one sample, sequenced in a study of cytomegalovirus exposure and HLA in healthy donors. The PCR made use of 60 Vbeta and 13 Jbeta primers. Measured with immunoSEQ multiplex PCR; TCRdb has only the in-frame clones, and not every one. This sample's table reports about 130,000 clones. Sequencing was carried out using PBMCs. Source of these receptors: a man aged 18 to 30 in good health and CMV-seronegative.

The genes are TRBV11-2 and TRBJ2-4; 8 bases are a match to TRBD1. Germline CDR1 SGHAT, CDR2 FQNNGV. The CDR3 sequence is 17 residues long. V lost 1 base to trimming and J lost 4 bases; unmatched junction nucleotides: 9. The DNA of the CDR3 is TGTGCCAGCAGCTTAGGGGGCGGACAGGGCAAAAAAAACATTCAGTACTTC. This encodes CASSLGGGQGKKNIQYF.

The chain is built from TRBV10-3 and TRBJ2-3; D is perhaps TRBD2 (6 bases). The V end lost 6 bases, the J end lost 1 base, and 8 bases lay between the germline ends. There are 13 residues in the CDR3. Germline values: CDR1 ENHRY, CDR2 SYGVKD. CDR3 coding DNA: TGTGCCATCAGCGGGACTGGCACAGATACGCAGTATTTT. Its translation: CAISGTGTDTQYF.

This chain connects TRBV7-6 to TRBJ2-3; possibly TRBD2 for D (5 bases). CDR3 length: 15 amino acids. CDR1 and CDR2 (germline): SGHVS, FNYEAQ. V dropped 7 bases and J dropped 3 bases, with 17 bases sitting between them. CDR3 coding DNA: TGTGCCAGCACCTATACAGCGGTGAAGACAGATACGCAGTATTTT. This gives the protein CASTYTAVKTDTQYF.

V gene TRBV5-1 combines with J gene TRBJ2-7; D is possibly TRBD1 (6 bases). Germline CDR1 reads SGHRS; CDR2 reads YFSETQ. Between the trimmed V and J ends, which lost 4 bases and 3 bases, there was a span of 14 bases. The CDR3 contains 14 residues. In DNA form, the CDR3 reads TGCGCCAGCAGCCCAACGGGGACAAGCTACGAGCAGTACTTC. Its protein product is CASSPTGTSYEQYF. The entire variable domain, with the rest obtained from reference TRBV5-1 and TRBJ2-7, is as follows: KAGVTQTPRYLIKTRGQQVTLSCSPISGHRSVSWYQQTPGQGLQFLFEYFSETQRNKGNFPGRFSGRQFSNSRSEMNVSTLELGDSALYLCASSPTGTSYEQYFGPGTRLTVT.

This rearrangement joins TRBV9 to TRBJ2-7; D may be TRBD1 (7 bases). Trimming pared 0 bases from V and 6 bases from J, leaving 16 bases between. The V gene's germline CDR1 is SGDLS and CDR2 YYNGEE. This CDR3 comprises 15 residues. CDR3 in DNA: TGTGCCAGCAGCGTAGGAGGAGGGGGCGCCCTCGAGCAGTACTTC. Its translation is CASSVGGGGALEQYF.

This sequence joins TRBV27 and TRBJ1-1, with TRBD1 matching over 7 bases. Germline-derived CDR1 and CDR2 are MNHEY and SMNVEV (reference sequence). The CDR3 runs 16 residues. V was clipped by 9 bases and J by 2 bases; unmatched bases: 15. CDR3 protein: CASMRSKGAGNTEAFF. CDR3 bases: TGTGCCAGTATGCGGAGCAAGGGGGCGGGAAACACTGAAGCTTTCTTT.

This rearrangement joins TRBV29-1 to TRBJ1-3; D is ambiguous. The CDR3 sequence is 13 residues long. Germline values: CDR1 SQVTM, CDR2 ANQGSEA. V was cut by 6 bases and J by 2 bases, with 11 bases left in between. The CDR3 DNA follows: TGCAGCGTACGCGAGGCCGCTGGAAACACCATATATTTT. This codes for CSVREAAGNTIYF.

This rearrangement joins TRBV28 to TRBJ1-2; D might be TRBD1 (6 bases). V was clipped by 2 bases and J by 0 bases, with 16 bases between them. The CDR3 is 17 amino acids. Germline V CDR1 and CDR2: MDHEN, SYDVKM. The CDR3 DNA reads as TGTGCCAGCAGTTTAACAGGGTGGACGGTTTCTAACTATGGCTACACCTTC. It is translated as CASSLTGWTVSNYGYTF.

The chain links TRBV29-1 to TRBJ2-3, with a tentative D call TRBD2 (6 bases). V shed 2 bases and J shed 6 bases, with 18 bases lying between them. This CDR3 is 15 amino acids long. Germline-derived CDR1 and CDR2 are SQVTM and ANQGSEA. This CDR3 reads CSVEPLASDGDTQYF. The CDR3 DNA reads as TGCAGCGTTGAACCGCTAGCGTCAGATGGGGATACGCAGTATTTT.

This chain connects TRBV6-5 to TRBJ1-1; D unclear. Trimming took 6 bases from V and 1 from J, leaving 15 bases between them. This CDR3 is built from 15 residues. CDR1 is MNHEY, CDR2 SVGAGI, per germline. The CDR3 region is CASSGDLWGNTEAFF. CDR3 nucleotides: TGTGCCAGCAGCGGGGATTTGTGGGGGAACACTGAAGCTTTCTTT.

The rearrangement joins TRBV6-5 to TRBJ1-2; 7 positions agree with TRBD1. Germline CDR1 is MNHEY and CDR2 is SVGAGI. The CDR3 has 11 residues. J lost 6 bases, V lost 7 bases, and 2 bases had no gene match. In DNA form, the CDR3 reads TGTGCCAGCAACGGACAGGATGGCTACACCTTC. Protein: CASNGQDGYTF.

The chain couples TRBV7-8 to TRBJ2-7; D uncertain. The germline V gene encodes CDR1 SGHVS and CDR2 FQNEAQ. V lost 3 bases and J 4 bases, leaving 10 bases between the germline ends. CDR3 size: 13 residues. CDR3 protein: CASSLRLDYEQYF. The CDR3 DNA follows: TGTGCCAGCAGCTTGAGACTGGATTACGAGCAGTACTTC.

The chain is built from TRBV21-1 and TRBJ1-5. TRBV21-1 is noted as a pseudogene. This CDR3 has 16 residues. The CDR3 reads CASSLAEYYSNQPQHF. The CDR3 DNA reads as TGTGCCAGCAGTCTAGCGGAGTATTATAGCAATCAGCCCCAGCATTTT.

The V gene is TRBV12-5, the J gene TRBJ2-3; D is uncertain. The V end was cut by 6 bases, the J end by 1 base, with 8 bases between. The V gene's germline CDR1 is LGHNT and CDR2 FRNRAP. The length of the CDR3 is 13 residues. The CDR3 nucleotides are TGTGCTAGTGGGGTCGGAGGCACAGATACGCAGTATTTT. It is translated as CASGVGGTDTQYF.

The chain joins TRBV28 to TRBJ1-4; the D gene is possibly TRBD1 (6 bases). Germline V lookup: CDR1 MDHEN, CDR2 SYDVKM. V was shortened by 6 bases and J by 4 bases, with 18 bases between the two germline ends. The length of the CDR3 is 16 residues. The chain's CDR3 is CASSRPPGQRNEKLFF. Written as DNA, the CDR3 is TGTGCCAGCAGCCGTCCGCCGGGACAACGTAATGAAAAACTGTTTTTT.